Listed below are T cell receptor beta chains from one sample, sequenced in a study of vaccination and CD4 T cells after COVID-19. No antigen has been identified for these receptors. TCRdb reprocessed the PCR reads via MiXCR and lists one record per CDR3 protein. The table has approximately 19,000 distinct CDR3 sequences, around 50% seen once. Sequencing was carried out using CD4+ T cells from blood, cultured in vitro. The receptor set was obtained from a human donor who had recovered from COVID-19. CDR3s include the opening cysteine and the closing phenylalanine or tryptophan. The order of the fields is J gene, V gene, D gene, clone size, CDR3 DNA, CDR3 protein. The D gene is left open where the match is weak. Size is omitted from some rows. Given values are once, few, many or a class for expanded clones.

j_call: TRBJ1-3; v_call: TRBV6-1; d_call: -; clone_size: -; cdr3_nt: TGTGCCAGCTCTACCGTGCAAGCTGGAAACACCATATATTTT; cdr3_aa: CASSTVQAGNTIYF
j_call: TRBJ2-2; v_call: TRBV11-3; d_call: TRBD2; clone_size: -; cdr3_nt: TGTGCCAGCATAGCTAGCGGGAGGGCCGACACCGGGGAGCTGTTTTTT; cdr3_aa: CASIASGRADTGELFF
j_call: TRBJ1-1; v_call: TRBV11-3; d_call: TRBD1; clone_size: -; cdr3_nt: TGTGCCAGCAGGGGACAGACGAACACTGAAGCTTTCTTT; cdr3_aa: CASRGQTNTEAFF
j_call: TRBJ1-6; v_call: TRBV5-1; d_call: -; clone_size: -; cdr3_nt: TGCGCCAGCAGTAGTGGAATTTATAATTCACCCCTCCACTTT; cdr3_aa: CASSSGIYNSPLHF
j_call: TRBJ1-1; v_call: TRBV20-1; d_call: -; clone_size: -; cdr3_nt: TGCAGTGCAGATGGGACGGTGAACACTGAAGCTTTCTTT; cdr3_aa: CSADGTVNTEAFF
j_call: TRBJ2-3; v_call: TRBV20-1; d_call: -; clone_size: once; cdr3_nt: TGCAGTGCTACAGGGCCGGGCACAGATACGCAGTATTTT; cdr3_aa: CSATGPGTDTQYF
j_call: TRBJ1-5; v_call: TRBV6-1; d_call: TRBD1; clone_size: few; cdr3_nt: TGTGCCAGCAGTGATCAAGGGACAGGGGCGCAGCCCCAGCATTTT; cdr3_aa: CASSDQGTGAQPQHF
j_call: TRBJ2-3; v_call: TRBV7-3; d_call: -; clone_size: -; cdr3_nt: TGTGCCAGCAGCTTAATGGGGCAGGACACAGATACGCAGTATTTT; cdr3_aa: CASSLMGQDTDTQYF
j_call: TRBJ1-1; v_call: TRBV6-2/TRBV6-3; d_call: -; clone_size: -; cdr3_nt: TGTGCCAGTCAGGGATGGGGCTCTGAAGCTTTCTTT; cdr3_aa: CASQGWGSEAFF
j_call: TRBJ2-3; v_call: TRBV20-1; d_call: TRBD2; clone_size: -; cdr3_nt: TGCAGTGCTTTGACTAGCAACCCTAGCACAGATACGCAGTATTTT; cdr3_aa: CSALTSNPSTDTQYF
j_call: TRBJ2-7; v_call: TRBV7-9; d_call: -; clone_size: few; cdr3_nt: TGTGCCAGCAGCTTAGATGGAAGTAGGTCAATCTCTTCCCGGGAGCAGTACTTC; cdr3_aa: CASSLDGSRSISSREQYF
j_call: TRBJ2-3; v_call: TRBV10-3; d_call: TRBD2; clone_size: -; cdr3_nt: TGTGCCATCAATACCGGGACTAGCGGGGTTAAGGGAACAGATACGCAGTATTTT; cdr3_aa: CAINTGTSGVKGTDTQYF
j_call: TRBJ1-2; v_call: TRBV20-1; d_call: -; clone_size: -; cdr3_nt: TGCAGTGCTACCAGAAATCGGGACTATGGCTACACCTTC; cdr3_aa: CSATRNRDYGYTF
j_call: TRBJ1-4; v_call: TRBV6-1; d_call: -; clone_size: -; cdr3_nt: TGTGCCAGCAGTCACAGCGCAACTAATGAAAAACTGTTTTTT; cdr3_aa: CASSHSATNEKLFF
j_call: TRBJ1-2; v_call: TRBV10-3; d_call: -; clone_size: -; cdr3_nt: TGTGCCATCCTTATTTTGTTAGACGGGCATGGCTACACCTTC; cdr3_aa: CAILILLDGHGYTF
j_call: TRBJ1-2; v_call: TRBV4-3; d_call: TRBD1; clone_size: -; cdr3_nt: TGCGCCAGCAGCCGAGACAGGGGGAGCTACACCTTC; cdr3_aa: CASSRDRGSYTF
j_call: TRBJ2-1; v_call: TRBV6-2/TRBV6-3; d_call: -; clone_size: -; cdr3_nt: TGTGCCAGCAGAGGAAGCTCCTACAATGAGCAGTTCTTC; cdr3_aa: CASRGSSYNEQFF
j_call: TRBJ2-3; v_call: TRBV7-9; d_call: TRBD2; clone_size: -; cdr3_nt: TGTGCCAGCAGCTACCTAGCGGGAGGAGGAGATACGCAGTATTTT; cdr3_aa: CASSYLAGGGDTQYF
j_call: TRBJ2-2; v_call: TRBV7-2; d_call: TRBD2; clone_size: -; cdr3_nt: TGTGCCAGCAGCCTTAATCCTCGGGAGGGTATCGGGGAGCTGTTTTTT; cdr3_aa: CASSLNPREGIGELFF
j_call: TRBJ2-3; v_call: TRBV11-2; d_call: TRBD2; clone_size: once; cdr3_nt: TGTGCCAGCAGCACGGCTAGCGGGAGATTATGGGATACGCAGTATTTT; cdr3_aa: CASSTASGRLWDTQYF
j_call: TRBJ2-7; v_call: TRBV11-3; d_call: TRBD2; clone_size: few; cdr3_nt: TGTGCCAGCAGCTTAGGACTAGCGGGGTTCTACGAGCAGTACTTC; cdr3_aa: CASSLGLAGFYEQYF
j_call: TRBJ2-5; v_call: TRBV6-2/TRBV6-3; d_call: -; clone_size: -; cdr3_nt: TGTGCCAGCAATCGACCGTCCGAGACCCAGTACTTC; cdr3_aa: CASNRPSETQYF
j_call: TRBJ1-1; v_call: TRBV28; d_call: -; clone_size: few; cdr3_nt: TGTGCCAGCAGTTTAGTGCCACGCCGGGCGCTTGAAGCTTTCTTT; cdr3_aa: CASSLVPRRALEAFF
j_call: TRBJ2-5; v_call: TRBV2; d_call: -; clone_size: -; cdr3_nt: TGTGCCAGCAGTGTGGTAAGGGTGGAGACCCAGTACTTC; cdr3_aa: CASSVVRVETQYF
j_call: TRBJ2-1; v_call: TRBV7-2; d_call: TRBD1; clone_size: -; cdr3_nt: TGTGCCAGCAGCTTACAGACAGGGGGCTCCTACAATGAGCAGTTCTTC; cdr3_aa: CASSLQTGGSYNEQFF
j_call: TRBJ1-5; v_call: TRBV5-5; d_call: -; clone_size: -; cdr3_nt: TGTGCCAGCAGCAAGGGGGGGGATCAGCCCCAGCATTTT; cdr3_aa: CASSKGGDQPQHF
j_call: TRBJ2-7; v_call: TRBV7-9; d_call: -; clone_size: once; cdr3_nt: TGTGCCAGCAGCTTAGACGTGGGAGGCAGCAACTCCTACGAGCAGTACTTC; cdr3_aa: CASSLDVGGSNSYEQYF
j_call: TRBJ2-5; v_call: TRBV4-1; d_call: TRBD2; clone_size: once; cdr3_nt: TGCGCCAGCAGCCTCCTTACCAGAGCGGGGCACTTTGGGGGGGAGACCCAGTACTTC; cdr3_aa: CASSLLTRAGHFGGETQYF
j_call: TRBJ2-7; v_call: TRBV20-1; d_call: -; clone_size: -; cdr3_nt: TGCAGTGCTAGAGATGGCTCATTCGGGCACTACGAGCAGTACTTC; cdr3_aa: CSARDGSFGHYEQYF
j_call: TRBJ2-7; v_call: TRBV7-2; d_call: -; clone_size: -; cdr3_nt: TGTGCCAGCAGCTTCGACACACCCTACGAGCAGTACTTC; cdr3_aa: CASSFDTPYEQYF
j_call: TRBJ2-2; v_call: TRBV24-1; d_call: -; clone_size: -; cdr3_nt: TGTGCCACCAGTGACCCGGCCCGGAACACCGGGGAGCTGTTTTTT; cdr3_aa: CATSDPARNTGELFF
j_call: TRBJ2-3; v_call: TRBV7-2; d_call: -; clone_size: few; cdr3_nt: TGTGCCAGCAGCCCGAGCACAGATACGCAGTATTTT; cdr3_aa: CASSPSTDTQYF
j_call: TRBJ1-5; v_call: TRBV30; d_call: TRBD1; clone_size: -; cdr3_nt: TGTGCCTGGAGTGTACAATTCTCGACAGGGAATCAGCCCCAGCATTTT; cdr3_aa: CAWSVQFSTGNQPQHF
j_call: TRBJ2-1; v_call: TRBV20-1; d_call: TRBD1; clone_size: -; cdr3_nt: TGCAGTGCTGGCTCGCTTAGGGGACAGGGCTTGAATGAGCAGTTCTTC; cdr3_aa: CSAGSLRGQGLNEQFF
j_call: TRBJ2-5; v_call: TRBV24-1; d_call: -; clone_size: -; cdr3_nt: TGTGCCACCAGTGATTCGGGGGCCCGAAGGGGGACCCAGAACTTC; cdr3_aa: CATSDSGARRGTQNF
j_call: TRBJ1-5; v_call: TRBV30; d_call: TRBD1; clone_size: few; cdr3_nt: TGTGCCTCGACGGACAGGGGGCTGAATCAGCCCCAGCATTTT; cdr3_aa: CASTDRGLNQPQHF
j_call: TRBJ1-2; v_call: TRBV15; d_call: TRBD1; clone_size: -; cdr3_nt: TGTGCCACCAGCCTCACCCGACAGGGGGTTTATGGCTACACCTTC; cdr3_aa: CATSLTRQGVYGYTF
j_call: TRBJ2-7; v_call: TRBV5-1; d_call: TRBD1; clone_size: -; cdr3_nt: TGCGGGACAGGTCACTACGAGCAGCACTTC; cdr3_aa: CGTGHYEQHF
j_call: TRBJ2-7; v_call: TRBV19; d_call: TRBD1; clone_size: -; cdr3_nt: TGTGCCAGTAACGTCCGGGACAGGCCCTCCTACGAGCAGTACTTC; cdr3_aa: CASNVRDRPSYEQYF
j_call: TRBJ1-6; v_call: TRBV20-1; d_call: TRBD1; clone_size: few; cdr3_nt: TGCAGTGCCGACAGGGGTGGAAATTCACCCCTCCACTTT; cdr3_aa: CSADRGGNSPLHF
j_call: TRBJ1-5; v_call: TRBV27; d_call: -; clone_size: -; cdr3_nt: TGTGCCAGCAGTTTCGTATCGGGAAGCGCGAATCAGCCCCAGCATTTT; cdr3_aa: CASSFVSGSANQPQHF
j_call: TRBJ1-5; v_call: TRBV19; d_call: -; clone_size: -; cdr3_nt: TGTGCCAGTAGTATATACGATCAGCCCCAGCATTTT; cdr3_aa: CASSIYDQPQHF
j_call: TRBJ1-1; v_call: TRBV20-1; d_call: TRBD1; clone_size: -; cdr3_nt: TGCAGTGCTAGTAAGGGAGGGACAGGACGAAACGAAGCTTTCTTT; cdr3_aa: CSASKGGTGRNEAFF
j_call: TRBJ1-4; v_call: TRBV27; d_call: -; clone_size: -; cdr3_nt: TGTGCCAGCAGTCGCGGGGGACCGGGAGAAAAACTGTTTTTT; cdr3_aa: CASSRGGPGEKLFF
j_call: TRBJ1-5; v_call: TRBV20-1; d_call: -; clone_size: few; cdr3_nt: TGCAGTGCCGCGGATAACGGGCCCCAGCATTTT; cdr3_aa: CSAADNGPQHF
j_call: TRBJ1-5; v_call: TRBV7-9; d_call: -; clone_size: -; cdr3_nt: TGTGCCAGCAGCTTGAGCGGAAATCAGCCCCAGCATTTT; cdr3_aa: CASSLSGNQPQHF
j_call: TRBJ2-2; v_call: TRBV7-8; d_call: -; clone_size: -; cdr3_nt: TGTGCCAGCAGCTTAGAGGGGGAGGGGAACACCGGGGAGCTGTTTTTT; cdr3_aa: CASSLEGEGNTGELFF
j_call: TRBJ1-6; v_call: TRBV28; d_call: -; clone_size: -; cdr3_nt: TGTGCCAGCAGGACAGGTTTTTCACCCCTCCACTTT; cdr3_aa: CASRTGFSPLHF
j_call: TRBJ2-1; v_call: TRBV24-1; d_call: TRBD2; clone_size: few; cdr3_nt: TGTGCCACCAGTGATCGGGGGACTAGCCGTTACAATGAGCAGTTCTTC; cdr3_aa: CATSDRGTSRYNEQFF
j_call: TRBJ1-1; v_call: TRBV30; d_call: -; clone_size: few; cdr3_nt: TGTGCCTGGGGCCCCCGGGGGCAAGCTTTCTTT; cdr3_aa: CAWGPRGQAFF
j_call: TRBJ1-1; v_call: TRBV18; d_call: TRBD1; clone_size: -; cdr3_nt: TGTGCCAGCTCACGACCGACAGGGGGAAGAACTGAAGCTTTCTTT; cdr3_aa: CASSRPTGGRTEAFF
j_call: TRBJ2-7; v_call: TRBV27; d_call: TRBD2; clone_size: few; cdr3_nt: TGTGCCACCAAGCTAGCGGGGGGCGGTGAGCAGTACTTC; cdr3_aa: CATKLAGGGEQYF
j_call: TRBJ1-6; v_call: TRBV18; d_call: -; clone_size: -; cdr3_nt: TGTGCCAGCTCATCTTCAGACAGTGTTAATTCACCCCTCCACTTT; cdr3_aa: CASSSSDSVNSPLHF
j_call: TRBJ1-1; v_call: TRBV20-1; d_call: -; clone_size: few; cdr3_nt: TGCAGTGCTGAAGTGTCAGAGGGAGCTTTCTTT; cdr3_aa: CSAEVSEGAFF